The 2 T cell receptor beta chains below were found in one sample sequenced in a study of blood T cell repertoires in COVID-19. This table comes from immunoSEQ multiplex PCR, and its TCRdb copy is limited to in-frame clones, with some not included. The sample lists 230,000 or so clones, around four fifths occurring once. Source material: peripheral blood. These receptors all come from a man aged 25 to 40 with active or convalescent COVID-19.

The V gene is TRBV28, the J gene TRBJ2-5; possible D gene TRBD1, 5 bases. Trimming took 1 base from V and 5 from J, leaving 8 bases between them. The CDR3 loop spans 13 amino acids. Looked up from germline, CDR1 is MDHEN and CDR2 is SYDVKM. CDR3: CASSLSGMETQYF. In nucleotides, the CDR3 is TGTGCCAGCAGTTTATCAGGGATGGAGACCCAGTACTTC.

The V call is TRBV6-5, the J call TRBJ1-5; D call uncertain. CDR1 and CDR2 from the germline V gene are MNHEY and SVGAGI. With 3 bases removed from V and 7 bases from J, the gap between germline ends came to 10 bases. The CDR3 has 13 residues. The CDR3 reads CASSYGRLQPQHF. CDR3 DNA sequence: TGTGCCAGCAGTTATGGCAGGTTGCAGCCCCAGCATTTT.